This T cell receptor (beta chain) was identified in a study of blood T cells in healthy people across ages. Germline V CDR1 and CDR2: KGHSH, LQKENI. The CDR3 has 15 amino acids. Together with a sample-barcoded 5' primer, a J-beta primer mix was included in a second PCR lasting roughly 6 to 12 cycles. Via MiXCR, TCRdb re-called the 5' RACE reads, giving one row per CDR3 protein. The sample lists about 800,000 distinct CDR3 sequences; roughly 25% were seen once. These data were also filed under a second study, of T cells of mothers and their children. As that study records: Across the analysis, no persistent microchimeric T cell clones were detected.

This chain connects TRBV18 to TRBJ2-5, with D tentatively TRBD1 (6 bases). With the DNA end fitting TRBJ2-1 better, the J assignment may be wrong. Sequencing input: blood. The TCR originated in a boy younger than 18 in good health. The CDR3 sequence: CASSPERGSYNEQFF. In DNA, the CDR3 is TGTGCCAGCTCACCAGAGAGGGGGAGCTACAATGAGCAGTTCTTC.